This T cell receptor (beta chain) was captured in a study of shared clonotypes between healthy human individuals. Authors' data handling: In the immunoSEQ data, sequences were junction-only and lacked quality scores, so filtering differed. Here immunoSEQ multiplex PCR was the method, and the copy in TCRdb shows in-frame clones only, minus some. The V and J calls and the clone size are those of that table, but D and trimming were determined from the DNA. This sample carries under 600,000 clones, around 97% of them seen once, and the ten largest clones take 0.045% to 0.06%. CDR1 and CDR2 from the germline V gene are SGHAT and FQDESV (reference sequence). Trimming pared 3 bases from V and 0 bases from J, leaving 6 bases between. This CDR3 spans 13 amino acids.

V is TRBV11-1 and J is TRBJ2-7; a weak D match, TRBD1 (5 bases). The sequence came from a woman aged 30 to 39 in good health. The sample comprised naive CD4+ T cells sorted from blood. Subset: CD45RA+ positively selected. In DNA, the CDR3 is TGTGCCAGCAGCTTGGACAACTCCTACGAGCAGTACTTC. Amino acid sequence: CASSLDNSYEQYF. Based on the CDR3 plus reference TRBV11-1 and TRBJ2-7, the full variable domain is EAEVAQSPRYKITEKSQAVAFWCDPISGHATLYWYRQILGQGPELLVQFQDESVVDDSQLPKDRFSAERLKGVDSTLKIQPAELGDSAMYLCASSLDNSYEQYFGPGTRLTVT.